These 23 T cell receptor beta chains were sequenced from one sample in a study of Graves' ophthalmopathy and Graves' hyperthyroidism. Transcripts of RNA were the source for amplifying TCR beta CDR3 regions. Second-round multiplex PCR came after first-round RT-PCR with HTBI primers. Using its own MiXCR run on the multiplex PCR reads, TCRdb lists one record per CDR3 protein. This table holds more than 1,000,000 distinct CDR3 sequences, 36% found once. Source material: peripheral blood or thyroid tissue (not recorded which). These receptors were taken from an adult man with Graves' hyperthyroidism.

The CDR3 region is CASSFGTGGVQYF. In nucleotides, the CDR3 is TGTGCCAGCAGTTTCGGGACAGGGGGTGTGCAGTACTTC. This chain connects TRBV2 to TRBJ2-7, with 11 bases identical to TRBD1. Germline assignment: CDR1 SNHLY and CDR2 FYNNEI. Trimming removed 5 bases from V and 9 bases from J; junction bases left unmatched: 6. The CDR3 runs to 13 residues.

This clonotype was observed a handful of times. The chain recombines TRBV5-5 with TRBJ2-2; 10 nucleotides line up with TRBD2. With 4 bases clipped from V and 0 bases from J, the junction kept 6 bases outside the gene matches. CDR3 size: 17 residues. Germline V gene lookup returns CDR1 SGHKS and CDR2 YYEKEE (reference sequence). The CDR3 loop reads CASSPGTSAANTGELFF. DNA of the CDR3: TGTGCCAGCAGCCCCGGGACTAGCGCCGCGAACACCGGGGAGCTGTTTTTT.

Many counts were recorded for this clonotype. The chain recombines TRBV20-1 with TRBJ2-2; 11 bases map to TRBD2. The trim removed 3 bases at V and 1 base at J, leaving 4 bases unmatched. Germline V lookup: CDR1 DFQATT, CDR2 SNEGSKA (reference sequence). The CDR3 runs 16 residues. The CDR3 sequence is CSARGGLAGNTGELFF. The CDR3 DNA reads as TGCAGTGCTAGGGGAGGACTAGCGGGGAACACCGGGGAGCTGTTTTTT.

The V gene is TRBV6-4, the J gene TRBJ2-2; the match to TRBD2 covers 12 bases. The germline CDR1 and CDR2 sequences are MRHNA and SNTAGT. The length of the CDR3 is 15 residues. V gave up 5 bases and J gave up 7 bases; unmatched junction bases: 5. CDR3 sequence reads: CASSLTSGSHGELFF. DNA of the CDR3: TGTGCCAGCAGTTTGACTAGCGGGAGCCACGGGGAGCTGTTTTTT.

This clonotype was observed many times. The V and J genes are TRBV7-8 and TRBJ1-2, with TRBD1 matching over 9 bases. CDR1 is SGHVS and CDR2 is FQNEAQ in the germline V gene. The CDR3 loop spans 14 amino acids. V lost 5 bases, J lost 4 bases, and 5 bases stayed unmatched. This chain's CDR3 is CASSQGQGGYGYTF. The CDR3 DNA is TGTGCCAGCAGCCAGGGACAGGGAGGCTATGGCTACACCTTC.

This clonotype was found many times. J is TRBJ2-7 and V is TRBV20-1; 8 nucleotides align to TRBD1. CDR1 DFQATT and CDR2 SNEGSKA come from the germline V gene (reference sequence). The CDR3 has 14 residues. V lost 1 base to trimming and J lost 7 bases; unmatched junction nucleotides: 9. The CDR3: CSARAGTGAREQYF. In nucleotides, the CDR3 is TGCAGTGCTAGAGCCGGGACAGGCGCTCGAGAGCAGTACTTC.

The J gene is TRBJ1-5, the V gene TRBV29-1; D perhaps matches TRBD1 (5 bases). The CDR3 runs 11 residues. V was cut by 8 bases and J by 6 bases, with 11 bases left in between. Germline assignment: CDR1 SQVTM and CDR2 ANQGSEA. CDR3 in DNA: TGCAGCCCCGGGGGGGGTCAGCCCCAGCATTTT. Its translation is CSPGGGQPQHF.

V is TRBV7-2 and J is TRBJ1-1; D is unresolved. Per the germline V gene, CDR1 is SGHTA and CDR2 is FQGNSA. There are 13 residues in the CDR3. The V and J ends lost 8 bases and 6 bases respectively, with 16 bases between them. CDR3 DNA: TGTGCCAGCCTCACCGGGGTGGTGGCTGAAGCTTTCTTT. Protein: CASLTGVVAEAFF.

This clonotype has a count of ten or more. The chain is built from TRBV7-7 and TRBJ2-2; D gene ambiguous. Germline lookup yields CDR1 SSHAT and CDR2 FNYEAQ (reference sequence). CDR3 size: 13 residues. The V end was cut by 2 bases, the J end by 4 bases, with 5 bases between. The CDR3 coding sequence is TGTGCCAGCAGCTTATACACCACCGGGGAGCTGTTTTTT. This encodes CASSLYTTGELFF.

This clonotype was seen ten or more times. V gene TRBV5-1 combines with J gene TRBJ1-6, with a weak D call TRBD1 (5 bases). The CDR3 contains 14 residues. V was cut by 4 bases and J by 9 bases, with 14 bases left in between. Germline V gives CDR1 SGHRS, CDR2 YFSETQ. The CDR3 is CASSLGGNSSPLHF. The DNA for the CDR3 is TGCGCCAGCAGCCTTGGGGGGAACTCTTCACCCCTCCACTTT.

The genes are TRBV20-1 and TRBJ1-5, with D uncertain. CDR1 DFQATT and CDR2 SNEGSKA come from the germline V gene (reference sequence). The CDR3 totals 17 residues. The V and J ends lost 0 bases and 1 base respectively, with 16 bases between them. This chain's CDR3 is CSARDPRALLSNQPQHF. CDR3 sequence (DNA): TGCAGTGCTAGAGATCCGAGGGCGCTTTTGAGCAATCAGCCCCAGCATTTT.

CDR3 in amino acids: CASSAGTREKLFF. The CDR3 bases are TGTGCCAGCAGTGCCGGGACGCGTGAAAAACTGTTTTTT. V usage is TRBV2 and J usage is TRBJ1-4, with a possible D match to TRBD1 (5 bases). The germline V and J ends were trimmed by 4 bases and 7 bases, with 10 bases remaining between them. The CDR3 totals 13 residues. Germline lookup yields CDR1 SNHLY and CDR2 FYNNEI.

This clonotype was counted a few times. V and J are TRBV6-6 and TRBJ1-2; 10 nucleotides align to TRBD1. V gave up 8 bases and J gave up 7 bases; unmatched junction bases: 10. CDR3 size: 14 residues. Looked up from germline, CDR1 is MNHNY and CDR2 is SVGAGI (reference sequence). CDR3 nucleotides: TGTGCCAGCCAGTTCGGGACAGGGGCTTCTGGCTACACCTTC. Protein: CASQFGTGASGYTF.

This clonotype was recorded many times. This chain links TRBV20-1 with TRBJ2-5, with D perhaps being TRBD1 or TRBD2 (6 bases each). V was pared by 6 bases and J by 2 bases, with 16 bases between. The CDR3 consists of 14 residues. From germline, CDR1 is DFQATT and CDR2 SNEGSKA (reference sequence). DNA of the CDR3: TGCAGTGCACCGAAACAGGGAGGACAAGAGACCCAGTACTTC. Encoded protein: CSAPKQGGQETQYF.

This clonotype showed up many times. The chain is built from TRBV29-1 and TRBJ1-1; TRBD1 aligns across 7 bases. V gave up 6 bases and J gave up 3 bases; unmatched junction bases: 10. This CDR3 comprises 14 residues. Germline CDR1 reads SQVTM; CDR2 reads ANQGSEA. As DNA, the CDR3 is TGCAGCGTCCGAGGGAGGGGGCTGTACACTGAAGCTTTCTTT. Its protein is CSVRGRGLYTEAFF.

There are many counts of this clonotype. The V call is TRBV25-1, the J call TRBJ1-4; D unclear. This CDR3 is 13 amino acids long. Germline CDR1 MGHDK, CDR2 SYGVNS. V was cut by 7 bases and J by 4 bases, with 10 bases left in between. CDR3 protein: CASTPSLNEKLFF. The DNA of the CDR3 is TGTGCCAGCACCCCCAGCCTTAATGAAAAACTGTTTTTT.

The chain has TRBV5-4 and TRBJ2-7; 9 bases align to TRBD2. V was pared by 4 bases and J by 6 bases, with 5 bases of the junction left unmatched. Germline V gene sequence: CDR1 SGHNT, CDR2 YYREEE (reference sequence). The CDR3 sequence is 13 residues long. CDR3 amino acids: CASSNSGSREQYF. As DNA, the CDR3 is TGTGCCAGCAGCAATAGCGGGAGTCGCGAGCAGTACTTC.

This clonotype was picked up many times. V is TRBV7-8 and J is TRBJ2-7, with a weak D call TRBD2 (5 bases). This CDR3 comprises 13 residues. CDR1 is SGHVS and CDR2 is FQNEAQ in the germline V gene. V was shortened by 5 bases and J by 9 bases, with 17 bases between the two germline ends. CDR3 region: CASSLSEGTAQYF. The CDR3 DNA reads TGTGCCAGCAGCCTGTCCGAGGGAACGGCGCAGTACTTC.

This rearrangement joins TRBV20-1 to TRBJ2-7, with TRBD2 identical over 14 bases. CDR1 is DFQATT, CDR2 SNEGSKA, per germline (reference sequence). The CDR3 runs to 15 residues. After removal of 6 bases from V and 6 bases from J, the junction contained 10 bases not matched to a gene. CDR3: CSAPPGLAGVPEQYF. DNA for the CDR3: TGCAGTGCGCCTCCGGGACTAGCGGGAGTCCCCGAGCAGTACTTC.

Many counts were recorded for this clonotype. The chain recombines TRBV30 with TRBJ1-5; 7 nucleotides line up with TRBD1. Trimming took 0 bases from V and 2 from J; bases not matched to a gene: 1. CDR1 and CDR2 from the germline V gene are GTSNPN and SVGIG (reference sequence). This CDR3 region has 14 residues. CDR3 in DNA: TGTGCCTGGAGTGTTGGACAGGGCAATCAGCCCCAGCATTTT. As protein: CAWSVGQGNQPQHF.

This clonotype was observed a few times. The chain joins TRBV29-1 to TRBJ1-5, with unresolved D. The V and J ends lost 8 bases and 8 bases respectively, with 16 bases between them. The CDR3 extends over 12 amino acids. Germline V gene data show CDR1 as SQVTM and CDR2 as ANQGSEA. The CDR3 here is CSTNGQEKPQHF. The CDR3 DNA sequence: TGCAGCACCAATGGGCAGGAGAAGCCCCAGCATTTT.

Many counts were recorded for this clonotype. The chain is built from TRBV7-2 and TRBJ1-1, with D possibly matching TRBD1 (5 bases). The CDR3 covers 12 residues. Trimming stripped 3 bases from V and 7 bases from J, with 9 bases between. Germline CDR1 SGHTA, CDR2 FQGNSA. In DNA, the CDR3 is TGTGCCAGCAGCTTGAGGGGTGGTGAAGCTTTCTTT. Protein product: CASSLRGGEAFF.

This clonotype was detected ten times or more. CDR3 amino acids: CASSEADRSSGANVLTF. DNA for the CDR3: TGTGCCAGCAGCGAGGCGGACAGAAGCTCTGGGGCCAACGTCCTGACTTTC. J is TRBJ2-6 and V is TRBV11-2, with D perhaps matching TRBD1 (6 bases). Germline V CDR1 and CDR2: SGHAT, FQNNGV. V was pared by 5 bases and J by 0 bases, with 14 bases between. The CDR3 contains 17 residues.